Listed below are T cell receptor beta chains from one sample, sequenced in a study of cytomegalovirus exposure and HLA in healthy donors. Assay: immunoSEQ multiplex PCR; the TCRdb copy retains only in-frame clones and omits some. The sample holds about 33,000 clones, about 53% seen once. Source material: PBMCs. Receptors originate from a middle-aged woman in good health and CMV-seropositive. CDR3s include the opening cysteine and the closing phenylalanine or tryptophan. Each record gives: CDR3 protein, CDR3 DNA, V gene, J gene, D gene, clone size. A D gene is named only where the DNA matches it firmly. Expanded clones get a size class; other rows say once, few or many, or leave the size out.

CDR3 protein: CASSLWTGGFDEQYF
CDR3 DNA: TGTGCCAGCAGCTTATGGACAGGGGGCTTCGACGAGCAGTACTTC
V gene: TRBV5-6
J gene: TRBJ2-7
D gene: TRBD1
clone size: .

CDR3 protein: CASSPKRASGGAGQETQYF
CDR3 DNA: TGCGCCAGCAGCCCAAAGCGGGCTAGCGGGGGGGCGGGTCAAGAGACCCAGTACTTC
V gene: TRBV4-1
J gene: TRBJ2-5
D gene: TRBD2
clone size: .

CDR3 protein: CASGTSHGGADTQYF
CDR3 DNA: TGTGCCAGCGGGACTAGCCATGGGGGGGCAGATACGCAGTATTTT
V gene: TRBV2
J gene: TRBJ2-3
D gene: TRBD2
clone size: .

CDR3 protein: CASSQRGTQETQYF
CDR3 DNA: TGTGCCAGCAGCCAGCGGGGGACTCAAGAGACCCAGTACTTC
V gene: TRBV9
J gene: TRBJ2-5
D gene: TRBD2
clone size: few

CDR3 protein: CASSPSTAGGDGYTF
CDR3 DNA: TGTGCCAGCTCACCATCAACTGCGGGAGGAGACGGCTACACCTTC
V gene: TRBV18
J gene: TRBJ1-2
D gene: .
clone size: .

CDR3 protein: CASAPRGVPQHF
CDR3 DNA: TGTGCCAGCGCCCCACGGGGAGTACCCCAGCATTTT
V gene: TRBV6-6
J gene: TRBJ1-5
D gene: .
clone size: few

CDR3 protein: CASSATLSRQETQYF
CDR3 DNA: TGTGCCAGCAGTGCCACGTTGAGCCGCCAAGAGACCCAGTACTTC
V gene: TRBV2
J gene: TRBJ2-5
D gene: .
clone size: .

CDR3 protein: CASSPEFRVQFF
CDR3 DNA: TGCGCCAGCAGCCCTGAGTTTCGGGTACAGTTCTTC
V gene: TRBV5-1
J gene: TRBJ2-1
D gene: .
clone size: .

CDR3 protein: CSVEMVVAGRGTEAFF
CDR3 DNA: TGCAGCGTTGAAATGGTAGTGGCAGGGCGGGGTACTGAAGCTTTCTTT
V gene: TRBV29-1
J gene: TRBJ1-1
D gene: .
clone size: .

CDR3 protein: CASSLLSGGGGNEQFF
CDR3 DNA: TGCGCCAGCAGCCTCCTTAGCGGGGGGGGAGGCAATGAGCAGTTCTTC
V gene: TRBV5-1
J gene: TRBJ2-1
D gene: TRBD2
clone size: .

CDR3 protein: CASSWTGTSGTDTQYF
CDR3 DNA: TGTGCCAGCAGCTGGACGGGGACTAGCGGCACAGATACGCAGTATTTT
V gene: TRBV5-4
J gene: TRBJ2-3
D gene: TRBD2
clone size: .

CDR3 protein: CATQPGQGVSETQYF
CDR3 DNA: TGTGCCACCCAGCCGGGACAGGGGGTCTCAGAGACCCAGTACTTC
V gene: TRBV5-4
J gene: TRBJ2-5
D gene: TRBD1
clone size: .

CDR3 protein: CASSLDSGNTEAFF
CDR3 DNA: TGTGCCAGCAGCTTAGATTCAGGGAACACTGAAGCTTTCTTT
V gene: TRBV7-9
J gene: TRBJ1-1
D gene: .
clone size: .

CDR3 protein: CASSKGGDSTDTQYF
CDR3 DNA: TGTGCCAGCAGCAAAGGAGGCGACAGCACAGATACGCAGTATTTT
V gene: TRBV21-1
J gene: TRBJ2-3
D gene: .
clone size: .

CDR3 protein: CASVLAAYTDTQYF
CDR3 DNA: TGTGCCAGCGTATTAGCGGCCTACACAGATACGCAGTATTTT
V gene: TRBV7-9
J gene: TRBJ2-3
D gene: .
clone size: once

CDR3 protein: CASSSTPQNQPQHF
CDR3 DNA: TGTGCCAGCTCATCGACACCTCAAAATCAGCCCCAGCATTTT
V gene: TRBV18
J gene: TRBJ1-5
D gene: .
clone size: .

CDR3 protein: CASSRGLAGSTDTQYF
CDR3 DNA: TGTGCCAGCAGCCGAGGACTAGCGGGGAGCACAGATACGCAGTATTTT
V gene: TRBV5-4
J gene: TRBJ2-3
D gene: TRBD2
clone size: .

CDR3 protein: CASSLAPGGLNYGYTF
CDR3 DNA: TGTGCCAGCAGCTTAGCGCCAGGGGGGCTTAACTATGGCTACACCTTC
V gene: TRBV7-2
J gene: TRBJ1-2
D gene: TRBD1
clone size: once

CDR3 protein: CASSFRTSGGAVDEQFF
CDR3 DNA: TGTGCCAGCAGCTTTCGAACTAGCGGGGGGGCAGTGGATGAGCAGTTCTTC
V gene: TRBV7-2
J gene: TRBJ2-1
D gene: TRBD2
clone size: few

CDR3 protein: CASSEALQGSDF
CDR3 DNA: TGTGCCAGCAGTGAAGCGCTTCAGGGCTCGGACTTC
V gene: TRBV2
J gene: TRBJ2-7
D gene: .
clone size: .

CDR3 protein: CASSLGIGRSSYEQYF
CDR3 DNA: TGTGCCAGCAGCTTAGGGATAGGTAGGAGCTCCTACGAGCAGTACTTC
V gene: TRBV7-2
J gene: TRBJ2-7
D gene: .
clone size: .

CDR3 protein: CSVATSASRTDTQYF
CDR3 DNA: TGCAGCGTAGCGACTAGCGCGTCCCGCACAGATACGCAGTATTTT
V gene: TRBV29-1
J gene: TRBJ2-3
D gene: TRBD2
clone size: .

CDR3 protein: CASSQPQGSNGYTF
CDR3 DNA: TGTGCCAGCAGCCAACCCCAGGGGAGCAATGGCTACACCTTC
V gene: TRBV4-2
J gene: TRBJ1-2
D gene: .
clone size: .

CDR3 protein: CASSLVGRGQMNTEAFF
CDR3 DNA: TGTGCCAGCAGCTTAGTAGGTCGGGGACAGATGAACACTGAAGCTTTCTTT
V gene: TRBV7-2
J gene: TRBJ1-1
D gene: TRBD1
clone size: few

CDR3 protein: CASSPGQGSTEAFF
CDR3 DNA: TGCGCCAGCAGCCCGGGACAGGGGAGCACTGAAGCTTTCTTT
V gene: TRBV5-1
J gene: TRBJ1-1
D gene: TRBD1
clone size: .

CDR3 protein: CASSLTGDGSGYTF
CDR3 DNA: TGCGCCAGCAGCTTGACAGGGGACGGATCAGGCTACACCTTC
V gene: TRBV5-1
J gene: TRBJ1-2
D gene: TRBD1
clone size: few

CDR3 protein: CASSFQAGGPDTQYF
CDR3 DNA: TGTGCCAGCAGCTTTCAAGCGGGGGGGCCGGATACGCAGTATTTT
V gene: TRBV7-2
J gene: TRBJ2-3
D gene: TRBD2
clone size: .

CDR3 protein: CAWAGFLGNEQFF
CDR3 DNA: TGTGCCTGGGCGGGGTTCCTTGGTAATGAGCAGTTCTTC
V gene: TRBV30
J gene: TRBJ2-1
D gene: .
clone size: few

CDR3 protein: CASSERNAEAFF
CDR3 DNA: TGTGCCAGCAGCGAGCGTAACGCTGAAGCTTTCTTT
V gene: TRBV7-3
J gene: TRBJ1-1
D gene: .
clone size: few

CDR3 protein: CAWTGLGPEAFF
CDR3 DNA: TGTGCCTGGACTGGACTTGGGCCTGAAGCTTTCTTT
V gene: TRBV30
J gene: TRBJ1-1
D gene: .
clone size: .

CDR3 protein: CSVKGLGTDTQYF
CDR3 DNA: TGCAGCGTTAAAGGACTAGGCACAGATACGCAGTATTTT
V gene: TRBV29-1
J gene: TRBJ2-3
D gene: TRBD2
clone size: .

CDR3 protein: CASSIGTEFNSPLHF
CDR3 DNA: TGTGCCAGTAGTATCGGGACAGAATTTAATTCACCCCTCCACTTT
V gene: TRBV19
J gene: TRBJ1-6
D gene: TRBD1
clone size: .

CDR3 protein: CASSPNRFEQYF
CDR3 DNA: TGTGCCAGCAGCCCAAACAGGTTCGAGCAGTACTTC
V gene: TRBV13
J gene: TRBJ2-7
D gene: .
clone size: .

CDR3 protein: CASSVAGRDGYGYTF
CDR3 DNA: TGTGCCAGCAGCGTAGCGGGCAGGGATGGGTATGGCTACACCTTC
V gene: TRBV9
J gene: TRBJ1-2
D gene: .
clone size: once

CDR3 protein: CASRGRTGTKQYF
CDR3 DNA: TGTGCCAGCAGGGGGAGGACAGGTACGAAGCAGTACTTC
V gene: TRBV6-6
J gene: TRBJ2-7
D gene: .
clone size: .

CDR3 protein: CASSQDSGGHNEQFF
CDR3 DNA: TGCGCCAGCAGCCAAGACAGCGGGGGACACAATGAGCAGTTCTTC
V gene: TRBV4-3
J gene: TRBJ2-1
D gene: TRBD2
clone size: .

CDR3 protein: CASSNQLDYNEQFF
CDR3 DNA: TGTGCCAGCAGTAACCAACTAGATTACAATGAGCAGTTCTTC
V gene: TRBV2
J gene: TRBJ2-1
D gene: .
clone size: .

CDR3 protein: CASSLAATGSTDTQYF
CDR3 DNA: TGTGCCAGCAGCTTAGCTGCGACAGGGAGCACAGATACGCAGTATTTT
V gene: TRBV7-6
J gene: TRBJ2-3
D gene: TRBD1
clone size: .

CDR3 protein: CASSSRGNTEAFF
CDR3 DNA: TGTGCCAGCAGCTCTCGGGGGAACACTGAAGCTTTCTTT
V gene: TRBV7-9
J gene: TRBJ1-1
D gene: .
clone size: few

CDR3 protein: CAISGRAEAFF
CDR3 DNA: TGTGCCATCAGTGGGAGGGCTGAAGCTTTCTTT
V gene: TRBV10-3
J gene: TRBJ1-1
D gene: .
clone size: few

CDR3 protein: CASSYVRTGGGYGYTF
CDR3 DNA: TGTGCCAGCAGTTACGTGCGGACAGGGGGCGGGTATGGCTACACCTTC
V gene: TRBV6-5
J gene: TRBJ1-2
D gene: TRBD1
clone size: few